The sequence of this T cell receptor (beta chain) was determined in a study of blood T cell repertoires in COVID-19. Turning to the study itself: Sources were T cells, B-cell-depleted T cells, or PBMCs; the material itself was cDNA or gDNA.

Profiled with immunoSEQ multiplex PCR; TCRdb holds only in-frame clones, not every one. The sample consists of 150,000 to 170,000 clones, around 90% of them appearing once. V was shortened by 6 bases and J by 5 bases, with 14 bases between the two germline ends. From germline, CDR1 is MNHEY and CDR2 SVGAGI. The length of the CDR3 is 14 residues. This sequence originates from a man aged 50-59 years with acute or convalescent COVID-19. The sequenced sample was peripheral blood. The V call is TRBV6-5, the J call TRBJ1-5; D is perhaps TRBD1 (6 bases). CDR3 residues: CASSVAWGHQPQHF. The CDR3 DNA is TGTGCCAGCAGCGTCGCCTGGGGGCATCAGCCCCAGCATTTT.